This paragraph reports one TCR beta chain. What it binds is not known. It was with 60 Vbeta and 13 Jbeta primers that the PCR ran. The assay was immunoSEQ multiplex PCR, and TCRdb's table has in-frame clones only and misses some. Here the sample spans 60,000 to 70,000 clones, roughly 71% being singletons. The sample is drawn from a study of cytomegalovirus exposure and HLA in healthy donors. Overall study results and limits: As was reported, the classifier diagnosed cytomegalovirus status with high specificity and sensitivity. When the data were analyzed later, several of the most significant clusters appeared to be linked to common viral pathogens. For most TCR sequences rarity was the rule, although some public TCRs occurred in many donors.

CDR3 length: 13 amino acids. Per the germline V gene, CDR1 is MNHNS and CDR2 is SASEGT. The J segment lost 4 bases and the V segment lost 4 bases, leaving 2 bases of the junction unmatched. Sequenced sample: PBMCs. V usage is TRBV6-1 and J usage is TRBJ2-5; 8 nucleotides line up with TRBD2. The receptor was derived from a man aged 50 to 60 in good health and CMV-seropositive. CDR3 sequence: CASSAGGGETQYF. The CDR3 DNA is TGTGCCAGCAGTGCGGGAGGGGGAGAGACCCAGTACTTC.